The sequence of this TCR beta chain was determined in a study of response to subunit inactivated influenza vaccine. Whole-study results and caveats: Few new T cells, the authors suggested, are recruited by each seasonal influenza vaccination.

Germline V lookup: CDR1 SGHAT, CDR2 FQNNGV. Trimming removed 1 base at V and 2 bases at J, with 9 bases between. The length of the CDR3 is 14 residues. This clonotype was found a few times. Its antigen remains unidentified. TCRdb recomputed calls from the RT-PCR reads with MiXCR, one row per CDR3 protein. In the table there are 500,000 to 550,000 distinct CDR3 sequences, roughly 7.9% of which are singletons. The sequences come from PBMCs from blood, collected less than 25 months after vaccination. This rearrangement joins TRBV11-2 to TRBJ2-7; D is uncertain. The receptor comes from a man between 50 and 75 years old who received an inactivated influenza vaccine. Here the CDR3 DNA reads TGTGCCAGCAGCTTAGTCCTCAGTCCCTACGAGCAGTACTTC. Its translation is CASSLVLSPYEQYF.